Detailed here is one TCR beta chain. Its antigen is unidentified. This specimen belongs to a study of cytomegalovirus exposure and HLA in healthy donors. Among the 90 to 150 subjects of the validation cohort, separate from the approximately 660-subject first cohort, were the donors. The CDR3 is made up of 19 amino acids. With 0 bases clipped from V and 0 bases from J, the junction kept 4 bases outside the gene matches. Germline V gene lookup returns CDR1 SGDLS and CDR2 YYNGEE. The assay was immunoSEQ multiplex PCR, and TCRdb's table has in-frame clones only and misses some. The table includes 120,000 or so clones, more than 75% detected once. Study-wide findings and caveats: Overall, approximately 180 TCR beta chains were annotated as cytomegalovirus-associated. Testing in vitro showed a few CMV-associated chains specific for CMV antigens. In the roughly 130 validation repertoires, a later analysis found that first-cohort TCR clusters tended to co-occur.

The V gene is TRBV9, the J gene TRBJ2-2; TRBD2 matches at 14 bases. The TCR originated in a woman in her twenties or thirties in good health and CMV-seronegative. Sequenced material: PBMCs. DNA of the CDR3: TGTGCCAGCAGCGTAGTGGGACTAGCGGGGGCCGCGAACACCGGGGAGCTGTTTTTT. Its translation: CASSVVGLAGAANTGELFF.